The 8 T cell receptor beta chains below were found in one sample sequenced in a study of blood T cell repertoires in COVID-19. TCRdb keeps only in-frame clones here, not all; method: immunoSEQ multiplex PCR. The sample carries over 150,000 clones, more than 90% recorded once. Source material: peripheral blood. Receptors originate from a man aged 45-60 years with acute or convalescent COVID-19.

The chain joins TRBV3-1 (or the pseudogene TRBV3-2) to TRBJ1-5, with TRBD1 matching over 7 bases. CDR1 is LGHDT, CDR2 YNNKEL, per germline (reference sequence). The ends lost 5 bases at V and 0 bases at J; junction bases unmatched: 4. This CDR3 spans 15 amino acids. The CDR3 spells CASSAGTDSNQPQHF. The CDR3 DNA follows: TGTGCCAGCAGCGCTGGGACAGATAGCAATCAGCCCCAGCATTTT.

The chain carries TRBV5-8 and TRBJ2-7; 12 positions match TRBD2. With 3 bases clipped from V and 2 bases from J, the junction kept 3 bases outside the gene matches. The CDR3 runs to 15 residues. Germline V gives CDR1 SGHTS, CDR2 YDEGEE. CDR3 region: CASSSRTSGAYEQYF. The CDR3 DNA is TGTGCCAGCAGCTCCCGGACTAGCGGGGCCTACGAGCAGTACTTC.

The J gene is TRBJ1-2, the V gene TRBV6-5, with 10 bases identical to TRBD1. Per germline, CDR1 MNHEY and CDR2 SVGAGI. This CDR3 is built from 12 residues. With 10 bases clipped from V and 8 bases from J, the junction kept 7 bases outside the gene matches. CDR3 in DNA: TGTGCCACCTCGGGACAGGGGTGGGGCTACACCTTC. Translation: CATSGQGWGYTF.

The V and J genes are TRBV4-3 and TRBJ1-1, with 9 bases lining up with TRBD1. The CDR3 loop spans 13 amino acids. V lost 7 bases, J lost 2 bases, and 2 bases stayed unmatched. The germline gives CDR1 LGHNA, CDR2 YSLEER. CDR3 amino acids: CASMDRGNTEAFF. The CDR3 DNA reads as TGCGCCAGCATGGACAGGGGCAACACTGAAGCTTTCTTT.

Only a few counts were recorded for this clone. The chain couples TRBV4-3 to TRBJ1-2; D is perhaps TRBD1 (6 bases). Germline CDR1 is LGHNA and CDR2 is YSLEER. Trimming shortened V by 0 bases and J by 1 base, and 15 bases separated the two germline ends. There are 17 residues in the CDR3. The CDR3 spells CASSQDRTDILNYGYTF. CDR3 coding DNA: TGCGCCAGCAGCCAAGATCGGACAGATATTCTTAACTATGGCTACACCTTC.

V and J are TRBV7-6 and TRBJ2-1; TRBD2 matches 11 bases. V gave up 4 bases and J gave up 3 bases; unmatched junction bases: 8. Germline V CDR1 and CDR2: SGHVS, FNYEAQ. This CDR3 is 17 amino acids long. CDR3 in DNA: TGTGCCAGCAGCTCATGGACTAGCGGGCGGGACTACAATGAGCAGTTCTTC. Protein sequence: CASSSWTSGRDYNEQFF.

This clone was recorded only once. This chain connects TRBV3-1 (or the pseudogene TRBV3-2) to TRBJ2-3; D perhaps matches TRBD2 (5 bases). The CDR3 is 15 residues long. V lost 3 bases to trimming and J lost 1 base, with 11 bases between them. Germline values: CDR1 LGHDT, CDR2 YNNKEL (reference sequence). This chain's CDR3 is CASSQRVGGTDTQYF. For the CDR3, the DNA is TGTGCCAGCAGCCAGAGGGTGGGTGGCACAGATACGCAGTATTTT.

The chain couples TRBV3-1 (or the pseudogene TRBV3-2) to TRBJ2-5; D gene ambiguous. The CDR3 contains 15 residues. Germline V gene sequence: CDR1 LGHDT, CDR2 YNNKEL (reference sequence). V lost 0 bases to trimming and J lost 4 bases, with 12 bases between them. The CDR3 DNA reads TGTGCCAGCAGCCAAGATATGAGAGCGAGAGAGACCCAGTACTTC. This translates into CASSQDMRARETQYF.